The source of this T cell receptor beta chain is a study of CXCR3-negative and CXCR3-positive naive CD8 T cells. Across the whole study: A total of about 130 million TRB reads was generated, with about 1.5 +/- 0.3 million per library.

The libraries of TRB cDNA were prepared using 5' RACE with UMI labels. TCRdb reanalyzed the 5' RACE reads, giving one entry per CDR3 protein sequence and no DNA. The sample has over 50,000 distinct CDR3 sequences. Per the germline V gene, CDR1 is SGHRS and CDR2 is YFSETQ. This CDR3 is built from 15 residues. The study's findings and limits: TRBV-TRBJ usage was similar across naive CXCR3 subsets but distinct in memory cells. Relative to CXCR3-negative naive cells, CXCR3-positive naive cells had more hydrophobic TRB CDR3s. Cryopreserved cells partially lost CXCR3 expression, and fresh PBMCs were used in most assays.

As to this clonotype: Antigen specificity is unknown.

Naive cells were sorted as CD45RO-, CCR7+, CD27+ and CD95-. This clonotype was obtained from a human donor in good health. Some clones in this sample may be carry-over from other donors' samples. Input material: naive CXCR3+ CD8+ T cells from blood. Stated subset: CD45RO-CCR7+CD27+CD95- naive CD8+ T cells expressing CXCR3 (TNR3+). The J gene is TRBJ2-7, the V gene TRBV5-1; no DNA is available, so the TRBD1 call from TCRdb remains unchecked. CDR3 sequence reads: CASSLTGRPPYEQYF.